This T cell receptor beta chain appears in the sequencing data of a study of cytomegalovirus exposure and HLA in healthy donors. About this clone itself: Its antigen is unknown.

V gave up 4 bases and J gave up 2 bases, with 16 bases separating them. Germline CDR1 is SGDLS and CDR2 is YYNGEE. The CDR3 length is 16 residues. General study findings and limits: For most TCR beta V segments, an earlier analysis put the productive rate at about 87% or about 30% of the time. A later analysis reportedly found that, within productive TCRs, an Asian-associated ancestry cluster had fewer N-insertions than the mean observed across the roughly 700 donors. The classifier was said to identify cytomegalovirus status with high specificity and sensitivity.

This PCR relied on a set of 60 Vbeta primers and 13 Jbeta primers. Sequenced by immunoSEQ multiplex PCR; TCRdb stores in-frame clones only, minus some. This table holds 200,000 or so clones, about four fifths found once. J is TRBJ1-5 and V is TRBV9, with D perhaps matching TRBD1 (5 bases). The clonotype was recovered from a boy between 2 and 10 years old in good health and CMV-seronegative. The material sequenced was PBMCs. The DNA for the CDR3 is TGTGCCAGCAGCCCGATTCGGGGGGAGGGCAATCAGCCCCAGCATTTT. Translation gives CASSPIRGEGNQPQHF.